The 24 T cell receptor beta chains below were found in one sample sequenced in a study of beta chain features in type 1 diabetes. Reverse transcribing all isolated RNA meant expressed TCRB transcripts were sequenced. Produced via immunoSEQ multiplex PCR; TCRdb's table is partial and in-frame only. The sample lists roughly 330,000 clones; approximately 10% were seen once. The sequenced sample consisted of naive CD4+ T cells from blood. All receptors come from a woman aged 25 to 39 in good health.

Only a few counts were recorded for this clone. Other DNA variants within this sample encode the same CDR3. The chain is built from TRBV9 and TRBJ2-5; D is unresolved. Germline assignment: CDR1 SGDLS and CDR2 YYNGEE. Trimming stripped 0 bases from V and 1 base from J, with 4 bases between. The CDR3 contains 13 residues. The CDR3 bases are TGTGCCAGCAGCGTAGGGCTCCAAGAGACCCAGTACTTC. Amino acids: CASSVGLQETQYF. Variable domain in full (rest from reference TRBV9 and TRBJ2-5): DSGVTQTPKHLITATGQRVTLRCSPRSGDLSVYWYQQSLDQGLQFLIQYYNGEERAKGNILERFSAQQFPDLHSELNLSSLELGDSALYFCASSVGLQETQYFGPGTRLLVL.

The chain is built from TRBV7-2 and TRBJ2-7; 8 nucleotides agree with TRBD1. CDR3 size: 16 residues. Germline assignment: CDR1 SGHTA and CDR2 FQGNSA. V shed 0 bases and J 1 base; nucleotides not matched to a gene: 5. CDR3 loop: CASSLAGQGASYEQYF. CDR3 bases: TGTGCCAGCAGCTTAGCCGGGCAGGGGGCGTCCTACGAGCAGTACTTC.

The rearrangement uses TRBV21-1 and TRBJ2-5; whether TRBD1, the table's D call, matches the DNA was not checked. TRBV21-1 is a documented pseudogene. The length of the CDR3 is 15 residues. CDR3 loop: CASSKPGQGLETQYF. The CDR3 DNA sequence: TGTGCCAGCAGCAAACCGGGACAGGGGCTGGAGACCCAGTACTTC.

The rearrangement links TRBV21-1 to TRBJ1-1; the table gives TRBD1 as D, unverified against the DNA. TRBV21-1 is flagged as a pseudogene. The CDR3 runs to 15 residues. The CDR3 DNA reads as TGTGCCAGCAGCAAAGAGGGGTTATGGGGCACTGAAGCTTTCTTT. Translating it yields CASSKEGLWGTEAFF.

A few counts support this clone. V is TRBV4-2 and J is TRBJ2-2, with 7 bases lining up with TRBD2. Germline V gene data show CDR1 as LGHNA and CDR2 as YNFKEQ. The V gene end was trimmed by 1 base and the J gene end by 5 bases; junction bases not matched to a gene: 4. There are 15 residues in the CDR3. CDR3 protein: CASSQGGSGTGELFF. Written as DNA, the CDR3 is TGTGCCAGCAGCCAAGGCGGGAGCGGAACCGGGGAGCTGTTTTTT.

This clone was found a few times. Here the CDR3 reads CAWSVTGYTEAFF. CDR3 bases: TGTGCCTGGAGTGTTACAGGGTACACTGAAGCTTTCTTT. V and J are TRBV30 and TRBJ1-1; maybe TRBD1 (6 bases). Germline V gene data show CDR1 as GTSNPN and CDR2 as SVGIG (reference sequence). Trimming left V 0 bases short and J 3 bases short, with 8 bases between. This CDR3 contains 13 residues.

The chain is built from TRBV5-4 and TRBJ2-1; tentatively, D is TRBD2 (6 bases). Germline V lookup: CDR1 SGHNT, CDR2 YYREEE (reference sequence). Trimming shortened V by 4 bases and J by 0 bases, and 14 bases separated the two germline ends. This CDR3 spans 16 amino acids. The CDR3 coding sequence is TGTGCCAGCAGCCTCCCCGGGAGAAGCTCCTACAATGAGCAGTTCTTC. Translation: CASSLPGRSSYNEQFF. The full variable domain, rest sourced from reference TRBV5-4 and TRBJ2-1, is ETGVTQSPTHLIKTRGQQVTLRCSSQSGHNTVSWYQQALGQGPQFIFQYYREEENGRGNFPPRFSGLQFPNYSSELNVNALELDDSALYLCASSLPGRSSYNEQFFGPGTRLTVL.

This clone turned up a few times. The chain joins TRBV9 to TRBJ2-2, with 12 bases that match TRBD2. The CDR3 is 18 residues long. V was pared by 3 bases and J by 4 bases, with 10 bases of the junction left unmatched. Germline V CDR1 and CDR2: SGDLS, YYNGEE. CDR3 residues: CASSARGLAGAGTGELFF. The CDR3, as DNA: TGTGCCAGCAGCGCGCGGGGACTAGCGGGTGCCGGCACCGGGGAGCTGTTTTTT.

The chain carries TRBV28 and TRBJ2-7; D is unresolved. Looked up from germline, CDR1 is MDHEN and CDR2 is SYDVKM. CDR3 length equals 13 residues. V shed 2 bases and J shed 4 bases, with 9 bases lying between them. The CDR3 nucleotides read TGTGCCAGCAGTTTACCGGGTTTATACGAGCAGTACTTC. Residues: CASSLPGLYEQYF.

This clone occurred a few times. The CDR3 loop is CASSQGQGNEQFF. CDR3 DNA sequence: TGTGCCAGCAGCCAAGGACAGGGAAATGAGCAGTTCTTC. V is TRBV14 and J is TRBJ2-1, with 7 positions matching TRBD1. The germline CDR1 and CDR2 sequences are SGHDN and FVKESK. The V gene end was trimmed by 1 base and the J gene end by 7 bases; junction bases not matched to a gene: 1. There are 13 residues in the CDR3.

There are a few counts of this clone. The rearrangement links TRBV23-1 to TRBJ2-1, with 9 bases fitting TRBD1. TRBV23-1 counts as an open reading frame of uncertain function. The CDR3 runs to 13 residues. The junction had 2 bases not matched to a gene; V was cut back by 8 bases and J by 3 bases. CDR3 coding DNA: TGCGCCAGCCGGACAGGGGACTACAATGAGCAGTTCTTC. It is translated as CASRTGDYNEQFF.

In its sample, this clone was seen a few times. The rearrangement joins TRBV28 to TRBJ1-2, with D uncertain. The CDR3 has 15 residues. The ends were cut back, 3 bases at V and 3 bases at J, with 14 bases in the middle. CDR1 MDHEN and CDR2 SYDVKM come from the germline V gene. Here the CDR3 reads CASSFSSAGYYGYTF. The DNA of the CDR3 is TGTGCCAGCAGTTTTTCGTCCGCAGGTTACTATGGCTACACCTTC.

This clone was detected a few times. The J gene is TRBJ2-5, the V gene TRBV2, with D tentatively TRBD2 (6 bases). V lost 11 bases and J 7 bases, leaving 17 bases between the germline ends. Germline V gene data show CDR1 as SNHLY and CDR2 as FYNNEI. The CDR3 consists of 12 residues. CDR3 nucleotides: TGTGCCGGAGGGGTGGGGGATGTGACCCAGTACTTC. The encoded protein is CAGGVGDVTQYF. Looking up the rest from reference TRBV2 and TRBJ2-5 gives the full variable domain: EPEVTQTPSHQVTQMGQEVILRCVPISNHLYFYWYRQILGQKVEFLVSFYNNEISEKSEIFDDQFSVERPDGSNFTLKIRSTKLEDSAMYFCAGGVGDVTQYFGPGTRLLVL.

CDR3 bases: TGTGCCAGCAGCTTAATAAGCGGGAGGGCCGGTCAGTACTTC. It codes for CASSLISGRAGQYF. The chain couples TRBV11-2 to TRBJ2-7, with 10 bases aligning to TRBD2. J was trimmed by 10 bases and V by 2 bases; bases with no gene match: 8. This CDR3 is 14 amino acids long. CDR1 and CDR2 (germline): SGHAT, FQNNGV.

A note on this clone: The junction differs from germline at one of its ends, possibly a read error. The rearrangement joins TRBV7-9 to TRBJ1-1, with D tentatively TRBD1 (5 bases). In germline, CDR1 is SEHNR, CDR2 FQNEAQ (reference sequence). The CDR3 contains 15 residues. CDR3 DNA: TGTGCCAGCAGCCTAGCCGGGGGGGGTTTCACTGAAGCTTTCTTT. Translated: CASSLAGGGFTEAFF.

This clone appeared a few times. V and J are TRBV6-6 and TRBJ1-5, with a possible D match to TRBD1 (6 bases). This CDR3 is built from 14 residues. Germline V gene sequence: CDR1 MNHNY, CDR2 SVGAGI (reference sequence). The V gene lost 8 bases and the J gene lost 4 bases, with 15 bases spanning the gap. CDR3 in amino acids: CASGGHTQNQPQHF. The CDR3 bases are TGTGCCAGCGGGGGACATACTCAAAATCAGCCCCAGCATTTT.

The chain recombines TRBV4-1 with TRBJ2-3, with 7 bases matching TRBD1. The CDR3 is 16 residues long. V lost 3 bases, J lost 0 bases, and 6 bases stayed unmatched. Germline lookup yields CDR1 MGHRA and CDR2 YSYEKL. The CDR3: CASSQWTGLSTDTQYF. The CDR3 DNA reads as TGCGCCAGCAGCCAGTGGACAGGATTAAGCACAGATACGCAGTATTTT.

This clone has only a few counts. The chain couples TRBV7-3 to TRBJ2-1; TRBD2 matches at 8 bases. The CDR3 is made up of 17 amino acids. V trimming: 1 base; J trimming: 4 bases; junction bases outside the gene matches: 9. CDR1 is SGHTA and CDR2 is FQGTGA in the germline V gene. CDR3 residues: CASSLKRELPSYNEQFF. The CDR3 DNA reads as TGTGCCAGCAGCTTAAAGCGGGAGCTCCCCTCATACAATGAGCAGTTCTTC.

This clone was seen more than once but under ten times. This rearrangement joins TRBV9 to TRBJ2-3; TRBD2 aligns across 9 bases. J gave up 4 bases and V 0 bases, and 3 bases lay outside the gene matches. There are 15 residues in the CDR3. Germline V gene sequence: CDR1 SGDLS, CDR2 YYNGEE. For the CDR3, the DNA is TGTGCCAGCAGCGTAGGCGCGGGAGGGGCAGATACGCAGTATTTT. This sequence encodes CASSVGAGGADTQYF.

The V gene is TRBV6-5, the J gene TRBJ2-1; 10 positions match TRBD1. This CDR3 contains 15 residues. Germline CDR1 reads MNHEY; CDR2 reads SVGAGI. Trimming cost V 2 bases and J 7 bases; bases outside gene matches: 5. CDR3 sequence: CASSYARQGANEQFF. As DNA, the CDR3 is TGTGCCAGCAGTTACGCGAGACAGGGGGCAAATGAGCAGTTCTTC.

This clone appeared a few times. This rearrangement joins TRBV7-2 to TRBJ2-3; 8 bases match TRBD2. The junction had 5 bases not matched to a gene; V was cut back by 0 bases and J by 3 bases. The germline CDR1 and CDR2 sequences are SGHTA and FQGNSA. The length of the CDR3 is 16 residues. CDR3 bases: TGTGCCAGCAGCTTAGCGCCGGGACTAGGGACAGATACGCAGTATTTT. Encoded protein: CASSLAPGLGTDTQYF.

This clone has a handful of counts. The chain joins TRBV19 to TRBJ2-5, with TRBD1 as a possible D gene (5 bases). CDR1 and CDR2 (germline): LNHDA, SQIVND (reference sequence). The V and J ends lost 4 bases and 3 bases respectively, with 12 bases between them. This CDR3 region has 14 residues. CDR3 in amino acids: CASSTQGGEETQYF. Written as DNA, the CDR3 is TGTGCCAGTAGTACTCAGGGTGGCGAAGAGACCCAGTACTTC.

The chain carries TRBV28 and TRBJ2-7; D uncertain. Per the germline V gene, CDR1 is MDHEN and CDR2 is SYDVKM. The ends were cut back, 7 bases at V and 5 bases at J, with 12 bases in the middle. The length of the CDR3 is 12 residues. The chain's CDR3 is CASKSGVHEQYF. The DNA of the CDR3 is TGTGCCAGCAAATCGGGTGTCCACGAGCAGTACTTC. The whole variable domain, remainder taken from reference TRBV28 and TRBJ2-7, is DVKVTQSSRYLVKRTGEKVFLECVQDMDHENMFWYRQDPGLGLRLIYFSYDVKMKEKGDIPEGYSVSREKKERFSLILESASTNQTSMYLCASKSGVHEQYFGPGTRLTVT.

The CDR3 nucleotides read TGTGCCAGCAGCTTAAGAGGGAGGACCAACACCCACCAAGAGACCCAGTACTTC. The encoded protein is CASSLRGRTNTHQETQYF. The chain links TRBV7-9 to TRBJ2-5, with a tentative D call TRBD2 (6 bases). CDR3 size: 18 residues. Germline V gives CDR1 SEHNR, CDR2 FQNEAQ (reference sequence). The V end was cut by 2 bases, the J end by 0 bases, with 19 bases between.